This is a list of T cell receptor beta chains from one sample in a study of T cell responses to AZD1222 COVID-19 vaccine. Sequenced by immunoSEQ multiplex PCR; TCRdb stores in-frame clones only, minus some. The sample shows 90,000 to 150,000 clones, 75% to 90% of them seen only once. This specimen was peripheral blood, taken on day 0 of AZD1222 vaccination. These receptors were collected from an adult in good health. CDR3s include the opening cysteine and the closing phenylalanine or tryptophan. D genes are given only for firm matches. Rows give clone size only sometimes, using once, few, many, or a class for an expanded clone.

TRBJ1-4	TRBD1	few	TRBV6-1	TGTGCCAGCAGTGCAAAACCGGGACAGGGGGCATCAAAACTGTTTTTT	CASSAKPGQGASKLFF
TRBJ2-3	NA	NA	TRBV6-6	TGTGCCAGCAGTTCCGAGACCAGAGGTACGCAGTATTTT	CASSSETRGTQYF
TRBJ2-7	NA	few	TRBV6-5	TGTGCCAGCAGAACAACCCTAGCAACCTACGAGCAGTACTTC	CASRTTLATYEQYF
TRBJ1-2	NA	NA	TRBV12-3/TRBV12-4	TGTGCCAGCAGTCCCTTAGGCAGCTATGGCTACACCTTC	CASSPLGSYGYTF
TRBJ1-6	NA	NA	TRBV6-5	TGTGCCAGCAGTTACTCGGTGGAGGGCTCTTCACCCCTCCACTTT	CASSYSVEGSSPLHF
TRBJ1-1	TRBD1	NA	TRBV5-1	TGCGCCAGCAGCTTGACGCAGGGGGATCCCCCAGGGGGGGCTTTCTTT	CASSLTQGDPPGGAFF
TRBJ1-4	NA	NA	TRBV12-5	TGTGCTAGTGGTCAGGCAGGACAGACTGAAAAACTGTTTTTT	CASGQAGQTEKLFF
TRBJ1-4	NA	NA	TRBV6-1	TGTGCCAGCAGTGAACAGGGCACTGACGAAAAACTGTTTTTT	CASSEQGTDEKLFF
TRBJ2-1	NA	NA	TRBV27	TGTGCCAGCAGTTCCTACCTCGAATCGAGTGAGCAGTTCTTC	CASSSYLESSEQFF
TRBJ1-3	NA	NA	TRBV30	TGTGCCTGGAGTGTAGAAGGTAACACCATATATTTT	CAWSVEGNTIYF
TRBJ2-1	TRBD2	NA	TRBV5-4	TGTGCCAGCAGTCTCACTAGCGGGGGGCCACCGATCGATGAGCAGTTCTTC	CASSLTSGGPPIDEQFF
TRBJ2-6	NA	NA	TRBV2	TGTGCCAGCAGATCCGCCTGGGGCTCTGGGGCCAACGTCCTGACTTTC	CASRSAWGSGANVLTF
TRBJ2-3	NA	NA	TRBV7-6	TGTGCCAGCAGCTGGCGGGGTCAGGGTCCCTCAAATACGCAGTATTTT	CASSWRGQGPSNTQYF
TRBJ1-2	NA	NA	TRBV5-1	TGCGCCAGCAGCTTGGGGGTCAGGGTTGGCGCTGCTAACTATGGCTACACCTTC	CASSLGVRVGAANYGYTF
TRBJ2-7	TRBD1	NA	TRBV30	TGTGCCTGGAGTACTCCCGGGACAGGGGGCGGGGAGCAGTACTTC	CAWSTPGTGGGEQYF
TRBJ1-3	NA	NA	TRBV9	TGTGCCAGCAGCGGCCCCGGGGGGGTTGCTGGAAACACCATATATTTT	CASSGPGGVAGNTIYF
TRBJ2-3	NA	NA	TRBV14	TGTGCCAGCAGCCAAAACCTCCTCCGGGGAGATACGCAGTATTTT	CASSQNLLRGDTQYF
TRBJ2-5	NA	NA	TRBV12-3/TRBV12-4	TGTGCCAGCAGCTCACCAGGGGGGAAGACCCAGTACTTC	CASSSPGGKTQYF
TRBJ1-1	NA	NA	TRBV2	TGTGCCATCACAGGGATGAACACTGAAGCTTTCTTT	CAITGMNTEAFF
TRBJ1-6	NA	once	TRBV25-1	TGTGCCAGCTCTGCCATAGGTTCACCCCTCCACTTT	CASSAIGSPLHF
TRBJ2-7	NA	once	TRBV28	TGTGCCAGCAGTTTAAATCGTCCCGAGCAGTACTTC	CASSLNRPEQYF
TRBJ2-3	TRBD2	NA	TRBV11-3	TGTGCCAGCAGCTCCCTAGCGGGGGTCACAGATACGCAGTATTTT	CASSSLAGVTDTQYF
TRBJ1-1	NA	NA	TRBV7-2	TGTGCCAGCAGCTTGGGTTATTTGAACACTGAAGCTTTCTTT	CASSLGYLNTEAFF
TRBJ2-7	TRBD2	NA	TRBV6-2/TRBV6-3	TGTGCCAGCAGCCAGGCCCGACTAGCGAGACCCGAGCAGTACTTC	CASSQARLARPEQYF
TRBJ2-7	NA	NA	TRBV4-1	TGCGCCAGCAGCCCCTATTTGGCCTTCCTCGAGCAGTACTTC	CASSPYLAFLEQYF
TRBJ1-5	NA	NA	TRBV6-6	TGTGCCAGCAGTTACAATTACAATCAGCCCCAGCATTTT	CASSYNYNQPQHF
TRBJ2-3	NA	few	TRBV7-6	TGTGCCAGCAGCTTAGCGAACAGGCTGAGGGAACAGGGTTACACAGATACGCAGTATTTT	CASSLANRLREQGYTDTQYF
TRBJ2-7	TRBD2	NA	TRBV7-2	TGTGCCAGCAGCGCACATACTAGCGGGAGGGCCGGGTACTTC	CASSAHTSGRAGYF
TRBJ1-2	TRBD1	NA	TRBV30	TGTGCCTGGAAGGCGGGACAGTTGCTCCTTAACTATGGCTACACCTTC	CAWKAGQLLLNYGYTF
TRBJ1-3	NA	NA	TRBV4-1	TGCGCCAGCAGCCAAGGCCTGCGAGGGCTACGGTCTGGAAACACCATATATTTT	CASSQGLRGLRSGNTIYF
TRBJ2-5	TRBD2	NA	TRBV7-6	TGTGCCAGCAGCTCCCAGGGACTAGCATCGAGCCTGGAGACCCAGTACTTC	CASSSQGLASSLETQYF
TRBJ1-1	NA	NA	TRBV20-1	TGCAGTGCTAGTGAACCAAACACTGAAGCTTTCTTT	CSASEPNTEAFF
TRBJ2-3	NA	NA	TRBV3-1/TRBV3-2	TGTGCCAGCAGCCAAGATCAGGACCTCACAGATACGCAGTATTTT	CASSQDQDLTDTQYF
TRBJ1-3	TRBD1	NA	TRBV5-1	TGCGCCAGCAGCTTGACCGGGACAGGGGTATCCGGAAACACCATATATTTT	CASSLTGTGVSGNTIYF
TRBJ2-1	TRBD2	NA	TRBV10-3	TGTGCCATCAGTGAGTCCACGGGGGGAGACTACAATGAGCAGTTCTTC	CAISESTGGDYNEQFF
TRBJ1-2	NA	NA	TRBV3-1/TRBV3-2	TGTGCCAGCAGCGCCAGGGGATTGGATGGCTACACCTTC	CASSARGLDGYTF
TRBJ2-7	NA	NA	TRBV2	TGTGCCAGCAGATACAAAGAGGGGAACGAGCAGTACTTC	CASRYKEGNEQYF
TRBJ2-7	NA	NA	TRBV7-9	TGTGCCAGCAGCTTCAGGGAAGACTCCTACGAGCAGTACTTC	CASSFREDSYEQYF
TRBJ2-7	TRBD1	NA	TRBV7-2	TGTGCCAGCAGCTTCGACAGGGGGCGCGTCTACGAGCAGTACTTC	CASSFDRGRVYEQYF
TRBJ2-7	NA	NA	TRBV12-3/TRBV12-4	TGTGCCAGCAGTACAAACTACGAGCAGTACTTC	CASSTNYEQYF
TRBJ2-2	TRBD2	once	TRBV4-2	TGTGCCAGCAGCCAAGAGACTAGCGCCACCGGGGAGCTGTTTTTT	CASSQETSATGELFF
TRBJ2-7	TRBD2	few	TRBV20-1	TGCAGTGCTAGTCCTAGCGGGGGGTCATACTCCTACGAGCAGTACTTC	CSASPSGGSYSYEQYF
TRBJ2-3	NA	NA	TRBV19	TGTGCCAGTAGTTGGGCCAGGGACACAGATACGCAGTATTTT	CASSWARDTDTQYF
TRBJ1-5	NA	NA	TRBV18	TGTGCCAGCTCACGCGGTAATAGCAATCAGCCCCAGCATTTT	CASSRGNSNQPQHF
TRBJ1-6	NA	NA	TRBV27	TGTGCCAGCAGTCGGACTCTAGGGATTTGGTCACCCCTCCACTTT	CASSRTLGIWSPLHF
TRBJ1-2	NA	NA	TRBV7-2	TGTGCCAGCAGCTCCGACAGGACCTTTTATGGCTACACCTTC	CASSSDRTFYGYTF
TRBJ2-7	TRBD2	NA	TRBV11-3	TGTGCCAGCAGCTTAGGAGGACTAGCGGGAGCCTACGAGCAGTACTTC	CASSLGGLAGAYEQYF
TRBJ1-4	NA	NA	TRBV19	TGTGCCAGTAGTGGAAGCGGGGTCCCTAATGAAAAACTGTTTTTT	CASSGSGVPNEKLFF
TRBJ1-5	NA	NA	TRBV19	TGTGCCAGTACCCCCGGGACCCACAATCAGCCCCAGCATTTT	CASTPGTHNQPQHF
TRBJ2-5	NA	NA	TRBV7-2	TGTGCCAGCAGCTTGCCGGGGGCAGGAGGGACCCAGTACTTC	CASSLPGAGGTQYF
TRBJ1-1	NA	NA	TRBV27	TGTGCCAGCAGCCTAGGACGGACTCTGAACACTGAAGCTTTCTTT	CASSLGRTLNTEAFF
TRBJ1-2	NA	NA	TRBV11-2	TGTGCCAGCAGCTTAGGGGCGACAGAAAGGAGCTATGGCTACACCTTC	CASSLGATERSYGYTF
TRBJ2-3	NA	NA	TRBV7-2	TGTGCCAGCAGCGTAGGATCCGACACAGATACGCAGTATTTT	CASSVGSDTDTQYF
TRBJ1-2	NA	NA	TRBV5-6	TGTGCCAGCAGCTTCGTCGACCGCTCTTATGGCTACACCTTC	CASSFVDRSYGYTF
TRBJ1-1	NA	NA	TRBV6-2/TRBV6-3	TGTGCCAGCAGTCTCGACAGTCTCATAATGAACACTGAAGCTTTCTTT	CASSLDSLIMNTEAFF
TRBJ1-5	TRBD1	NA	TRBV27	TGTGCCAGCAGTTTACTTCCGACAGGGCTGAATCAGCCCCAGCATTTT	CASSLLPTGLNQPQHF
TRBJ1-6	NA	NA	TRBV2	TGTGCCAGCACTGGGGGTGTTAATTCACCCCTCCACTTT	CASTGGVNSPLHF
TRBJ2-1	TRBD2	NA	TRBV11-2	TGTGCCAGCAGCTTAATTCCCACTAGCGGGAGGAAACCCCCCCAGTTCTTC	CASSLIPTSGRKPPQFF
TRBJ1-6	NA	NA	TRBV12-3/TRBV12-4	TGTGCCAGCAGGCCAGGGAATTCACCCCTCCACTTT	CASRPGNSPLHF